These 18 T cell receptor beta chains originate from one sample sequenced in a study of response to subunit inactivated influenza vaccine (dated by TCRdb to the late 2010s). The library relied on RT-PCR. Sequencing relied on an Illumina HiSeq 2500. TCRdb's own reprocessing of the public reads used fastp at Q25 and MiXCR and kept productive beta chains. Identical CDR3 proteins give one entry, which carries the most common genes and DNA. The sample data list around 520,000 distinct CDR3 sequences, and 25% of these were observed just once. The ten largest clones represent 1.5% to 2% of the sample. The sample in question was CD4+ T cells sorted from PBMCs, obtained more than 4 days after vaccination. The receptors originated from a man aged 50 to 60 who received an inactivated influenza vaccine. Donor details come from another sample of the same person, matched by shared clones.

This clonotype was seen a few times. The chain links TRBV20-1 to TRBJ1-2, with D possibly matching TRBD1 (6 bases). The CDR3 covers 13 residues. CDR1 DFQATT and CDR2 SNEGSKA come from the germline V gene (reference sequence). V lost 2 bases and J lost 3, with 10 bases in between. For the CDR3, the DNA is TGCAGTGCTAGAAGGGGGTGGGACTATGGCTACACCTTC. Its protein product is CSARRGWDYGYTF.

The CDR3 loop reads CATSVGAAGDTQYF. CDR3 bases: TGTGCCACCAGTGTCGGTGCTGCGGGAGATACGCAGTATTTT. V and J are TRBV24-1 and TRBJ2-3, with D possibly matching TRBD2 (5 bases). This CDR3 has 14 residues. Germline V gene sequence: CDR1 KGHDR, CDR2 SFDVKD. Between the trimmed V and J ends, which lost 5 bases and 5 bases, there was a span of 13 bases.

This clonotype has a handful of counts. The J gene is TRBJ2-7, the V gene TRBV28; D gene ambiguous. The CDR3 length is 15 residues. With 5 bases removed from V and 2 bases from J, the gap between germline ends came to 16 bases. Per germline, CDR1 MDHEN and CDR2 SYDVKM. CDR3 amino acids: CASSALYRVTYEQYF. The CDR3 region has the DNA TGTGCCAGCAGTGCACTTTACAGAGTTACCTACGAGCAGTACTTC.

The chain is built from TRBV5-5 and TRBJ2-5, with D maybe TRBD2 (5 bases). Trimming left V 2 bases short and J 5 bases short, with 16 bases between. Germline V gene sequence: CDR1 SGHKS, CDR2 YYEKEE (reference sequence). The CDR3 loop spans 15 amino acids. The CDR3 protein is CASSFEGLTMETQYF. The CDR3 DNA reads TGTGCCAGCAGCTTCGAGGGTCTAACAATGGAGACCCAGTACTTC.

The sample holds a few counts of this clonotype. The chain recombines TRBV29-1 with TRBJ2-1; no firm D call. Trimming took 1 base from V and 0 from J, leaving 13 bases between them. The CDR3 runs to 16 residues. Germline values: CDR1 SQVTM, CDR2 ANQGSEA. CDR3 residues: CSVEVVEASSYNEQFF. Written as DNA, the CDR3 is TGCAGCGTTGAAGTCGTAGAGGCTAGCTCCTACAATGAGCAGTTCTTC.

The J gene is TRBJ1-1, the V gene TRBV25-1; 9 nucleotides match TRBD1. Germline V gene data show CDR1 as MGHDK and CDR2 as SYGVNS. This CDR3 comprises 15 residues. With V trimmed by 4 bases and J by 4 bases, 7 bases remained unmatched. In nucleotides, the CDR3 is TGTGCCAGCAGTGCCGGGACAGGGTTTGGCACTGAAGCTTTCTTT. Residues: CASSAGTGFGTEAFF.

The chain employs TRBV5-4 and TRBJ2-5; TRBD2 agrees at 8 bases. Germline CDR1 SGHNT, CDR2 YYREEE (reference sequence). The CDR3 length is 15 residues. The ends lost 0 bases at V and 2 bases at J; junction bases unmatched: 3. The CDR3 reads CASSLGLASQETQYF. The CDR3 DNA sequence: TGTGCCAGCAGCTTGGGACTAGCGAGTCAAGAGACCCAGTACTTC.

The chain carries TRBV6-1 and TRBJ2-2; 8 bases are a match to TRBD2. CDR1 and CDR2 from the germline V gene are MNHNS and SASEGT. This CDR3 has 13 residues. V shed 10 bases and J 4 bases; nucleotides not matched to a gene: 5. The CDR3 loop reads CATREGFTGELFF. The CDR3 DNA is TGTGCCACCCGGGAGGGTTTCACCGGGGAGCTGTTTTTT.

This clonotype was seen more than once but under ten times. The gene calls are TRBV7-9 and TRBJ2-3, with 9 bases fitting TRBD2. The CDR3 is made up of 17 amino acids. V shed 1 base and J 6 bases; nucleotides not matched to a gene: 11. The germline V gene has CDR1 SEHNR and CDR2 FQNEAQ (reference sequence). CDR3 bases: TGTGCCAGCAGCTTAGGTTACACTAGCGGGCGTGGGGATACGCAGTATTTT. It encodes CASSLGYTSGRGDTQYF.

This clonotype has a handful of counts. The V gene is TRBV10-3, the J gene TRBJ2-3; 8 bases are shared with TRBD1. V lost 2 bases and J lost 3; bases outside the gene matches: 10. CDR1 and CDR2 from the germline V gene are ENHRY and SYGVKD. CDR3 size: 17 residues. The CDR3 DNA reads TGTGCCATCAGTGAGCCCCGGACAGGGATGGGAACAGATACGCAGTATTTT. It codes for CAISEPRTGMGTDTQYF.

The gene calls are TRBV12-3 or TRBV12-4 and TRBJ1-5, with unresolved D. CDR3 size: 13 residues. Trimming cost V 6 bases and J 9 bases, with 15 bases left between them. The CDR3 region has the DNA TGTGCCAGCAGCCCTGACCGTTTTCGGCCCCAGCATTTT. It specifies CASSPDRFRPQHF.

This clonotype was observed a few times. The rearrangement uses TRBV5-1 and TRBJ1-2; 7 bases are a match to TRBD1. The CDR3 loop spans 13 amino acids. V was clipped by 2 bases and J by 7 bases; unmatched bases: 5. Germline V lookup: CDR1 SGHRS, CDR2 YFSETQ. In DNA form, the CDR3 reads TGCGCCAGCAGCTTAGACAGGGCCCGTGGCTACACCTTC. The encoded protein is CASSLDRARGYTF. Full variable domain (outside the CDR3, taken from reference TRBV5-1 and TRBJ1-2): KAGVTQTPRYLIKTRGQQVTLSCSPISGHRSVSWYQQTPGQGLQFLFEYFSETQRNKGNFPGRFSGRQFSNSRSEMNVSTLELGDSALYLCASSLDRARGYTFGSGTRLTVV.

The chain has TRBV29-1 and TRBJ1-1; TRBD1 might be the D (5 bases). V lost 2 bases and J lost 1, with 11 bases in between. Germline V gives CDR1 SQVTM, CDR2 ANQGSEA. The CDR3 consists of 14 residues. The CDR3 DNA reads TGCAGCGTTGAAACGCGGGGGAAGAACACTGAAGCTTTCTTT. This translates into CSVETRGKNTEAFF.

This clonotype occurred a few times. The V and J genes are TRBV6-2 or TRBV6-3 and TRBJ2-7; TRBD1 is a possible D gene (6 bases). The CDR3 length is 13 residues. CDR1 and CDR2 from the germline V gene are MNHEY and SVGEGT. Trimming stripped 3 bases from V and 5 bases from J, with 11 bases between. CDR3: CASSYPGVNEQYF. CDR3 bases: TGTGCCAGCAGTTATCCAGGGGTAAACGAGCAGTACTTC.

This clonotype was observed a handful of times. The chain carries TRBV7-2 and TRBJ2-4; 7 bases map to TRBD1. CDR1 SGHTA and CDR2 FQGNSA come from the germline V gene. The CDR3 totals 14 residues. V gave up 4 bases and J gave up 6 bases; unmatched junction bases: 6. For the CDR3, the DNA is TGTGCCAGCAGCTCAACAGGGGTAGGAAACATTCAGTACTTC. This codes for CASSSTGVGNIQYF.

The chain is built from TRBV4-2 and TRBJ2-1; tentatively, D is TRBD2 (6 bases). The germline CDR1 and CDR2 sequences are LGHNA and YNFKEQ. CDR3 length: 15 residues. The V gene lost 1 base and the J gene lost 8 bases, with 15 bases spanning the gap. The CDR3 DNA reads as TGTGCCAGCAGCCAAGTGGGCTCCGGCGGGGATGAGCAGTTCTTC. This translates into CASSQVGSGGDEQFF.

The rearrangement joins TRBV9 to TRBJ2-2, with 7 bases aligning to TRBD2. Germline lookup yields CDR1 SGDLS and CDR2 YYNGEE. The trim removed 3 bases at V and 2 bases at J, leaving 7 bases unmatched. The CDR3 runs 16 residues. CDR3 region: CASSEGLGSNTGELFF. In nucleotides, the CDR3 is TGTGCCAGCAGCGAAGGACTAGGGTCAAACACCGGGGAGCTGTTTTTT.

The chain carries TRBV2 and TRBJ1-2; D remains unclear. V lost 3 bases and J 4 bases, leaving 12 bases between the germline ends. CDR1 and CDR2 from the germline V gene are SNHLY and FYNNEI. This CDR3 region has 14 residues. The CDR3 DNA is TGTGCCAGCAGTGATAAGTCGGGATTCTATGGCTACACCTTC. Translated, it gives CASSDKSGFYGYTF. Together with reference TRBV2 and TRBJ1-2, the CDR3 gives the full variable domain: EPEVTQTPSHQVTQMGQEVILRCVPISNHLYFYWYRQILGQKVEFLVSFYNNEISEKSEIFDDQFSVERPDGSNFTLKIRSTKLEDSAMYFCASSDKSGFYGYTFGSGTRLTVV.